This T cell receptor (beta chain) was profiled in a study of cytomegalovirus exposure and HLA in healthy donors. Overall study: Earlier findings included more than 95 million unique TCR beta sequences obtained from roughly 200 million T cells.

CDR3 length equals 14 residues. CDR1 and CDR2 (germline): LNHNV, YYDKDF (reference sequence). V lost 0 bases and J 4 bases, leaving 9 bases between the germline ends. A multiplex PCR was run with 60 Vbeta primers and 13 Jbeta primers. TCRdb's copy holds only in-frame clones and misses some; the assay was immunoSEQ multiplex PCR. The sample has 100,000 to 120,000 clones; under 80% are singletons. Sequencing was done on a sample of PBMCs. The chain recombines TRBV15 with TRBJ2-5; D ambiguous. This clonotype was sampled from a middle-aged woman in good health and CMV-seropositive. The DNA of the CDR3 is TGTGCCACCAGCAGAGAGGGTCCGGGAGAGACCCAGTACTTC. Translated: CATSREGPGETQYF.